This note documents a single T cell receptor beta chain sequence. Over several immunoSEQ plates, each subset's genomic DNA was distributed in even portions. Original methodology: Junction-only sequences without quality scores were provided by ImmunoSEQ, so filtering was different. TCRdb's table, derived via immunoSEQ multiplex PCR, lists solely in-frame clones and lacks some. The V and J calls and clone size were taken over from that table, and D and trimming were inferred from the DNA. This table has 2 million to 3 million clones, more than 90% appearing once. The CD4+ fraction was divided into a CD45RA+ naive subset and a CD45RA-negative memory subset. The data originate from a study of shared clonotypes between healthy human individuals. Study context: Per-donor plates numbered three CD4 naive, three CD4 memory, two CD8 naive and one CD8 memory.

J lost 0 bases, V lost 6 bases, and 9 bases had no gene match. The CDR3 contains 16 residues. Germline CDR1 MDHEN, CDR2 SYDVKM. The chain combines TRBV28 with TRBJ2-7; 9 nucleotides match TRBD2. The sequence was collected from a man between 18 and 35 years old in good health. Sequenced sample: naive CD4+ T cells sorted from blood. Subset defined: CD45RA+ positively selected. As DNA, the CDR3 is TGTGCCAGCAGCCTCAATAGCGGGGGCCGCTCCTACGAGCAGTACTTC. It translates to CASSLNSGGRSYEQYF.